These 10 T cell receptor beta chains were all obtained from the same sample, sequenced in a study of cytotoxic CD8 clonotypes in ibrutinib-treated CLL. This table comes from immunoSEQ multiplex PCR, and its TCRdb copy is limited to in-frame clones, with some not included. The profile covers 75,000 to 90,000 clones, with roughly 80% appearing a single time and about 38% taken by the ten largest. Sequences were derived from PBMCs, sampled after 24 months of ibrutinib treatment. All receptors derive from a human donor with chronic lymphocytic leukemia.

The chain uses TRBV6-5 and TRBJ2-7; 11 nucleotides match TRBD1. Germline V CDR1 and CDR2: MNHEY, SVGAGI. There are 13 residues in the CDR3. V was pared by 6 bases and J by 7 bases, with 5 bases of the junction left unmatched. CDR3 in DNA: TGTGCCAGCAGCAACGGGGACAGGGGGGAGCAGTACTTC. Its protein product is CASSNGDRGEQYF.

This chain links TRBV4-2 with TRBJ2-7, with a possible D match to TRBD2 (5 bases). The CDR3 is 15 amino acids. CDR1 is LGHNA and CDR2 is YNFKEQ in the germline V gene. V gave up 0 bases and J gave up 2 bases, with 11 bases separating them. Written as DNA, the CDR3 is TGTGCCAGCAGCCAAGATCGGGGTAGGACCTACGAGCAGTACTTC. It specifies CASSQDRGRTYEQYF.

V usage is TRBV28 and J usage is TRBJ1-5; D remains ambiguous. V was cut by 4 bases and J by 4 bases, with 11 bases left in between. This CDR3 spans 14 amino acids. Germline values: CDR1 MDHEN, CDR2 SYDVKM. The CDR3, as DNA: TGTGCCAGCAGTTACTCGGGCAGAAATCAGCCCCAGCATTTT. The encoded protein is CASSYSGRNQPQHF. Combining the CDR3 with reference TRBV28 and TRBJ1-5 gives the whole variable domain DVKVTQSSRYLVKRTGEKVFLECVQDMDHENMFWYRQDPGLGLRLIYFSYDVKMKEKGDIPEGYSVSREKKERFSLILESASTNQTSMYLCASSYSGRNQPQHFGDGTRLSIL.

This clone has more than one count but fewer than ten. At one end the junction does not follow the germline gene, possibly because of a read error. The chain uses TRBV2 and TRBJ1-4, with 7 bases aligning to TRBD1. This CDR3 comprises 13 residues. From germline, CDR1 is SNHLY and CDR2 FYNNEI. The CDR3, as DNA: TGTGCCAGCAGTGATTTAGGATCGGGACAGAGCCTTTTT. Translation gives CASSDLGSGQSLF.

This clone was counted between two and nine times. The gene calls are TRBV18 and TRBJ2-1; D gene uncertain. This CDR3 contains 13 residues. Trimming removed 6 bases at V and 8 bases at J, with 14 bases between. Germline CDR1 reads KGHSH; CDR2 reads LQKENI. CDR3 nucleotides: TGTGCCAGCTCCCCGGGCCTTGGGGATGAGCAGTTCTTC. This codes for CASSPGLGDEQFF. Variable domain in full (rest from reference TRBV18 and TRBJ2-1): NAGVMQNPRHLVRRRGQEARLRCSPMKGHSHVYWYRQLPEEGLKFMVYLQKENIIDESGMPKERFSAEFPKEGPSILRIQQVVRGDSAAYFCASSPGLGDEQFFGPGTRLTVL.

The gene calls are TRBV2 and TRBJ2-7; 10 nucleotides align to TRBD1. Germline-derived CDR1 and CDR2 are SNHLY and FYNNEI. The CDR3 runs to 16 residues. V shed 6 bases and J 4 bases; nucleotides not matched to a gene: 12. CDR3 protein: CASRNFPGQGSYEQYF. In DNA form, the CDR3 reads TGTGCCAGCAGGAATTTCCCGGGACAGGGGTCGTACGAGCAGTACTTC.

This chain joins TRBV5-1 and TRBJ2-1, with 11 bases aligning to TRBD2. The CDR3 is made up of 19 amino acids. Germline CDR1 reads SGHRS; CDR2 reads YFSETQ. Trimming at V came to 3 bases and at J to 5 bases, leaving 16 bases not matched to a gene. The CDR3 here is CASSSWTGGLAGGNNEQFF. CDR3 nucleotide sequence: TGCGCCAGCAGCTCATGGACAGGTGGGCTAGCGGGAGGAAACAATGAGCAGTTCTTC.

This clone was observed once. CDR3 DNA sequence: TGCAGTGCTAGGGCTTCCTACGAGCAGTACTTC. This encodes CSARASYEQYF. V is TRBV20-1 and J is TRBJ2-7; D not resolved. Per the germline V gene, CDR1 is DFQATT and CDR2 is SNEGSKA (reference sequence). The CDR3 runs 11 residues. Trimming cost V 3 bases and J 1 base, with 4 bases left between them.

The V call is TRBV28, the J call TRBJ2-7; 10 positions match TRBD1. Germline loops: CDR1 MDHEN, CDR2 SYDVKM. The CDR3 runs to 14 residues. J lost 4 bases, V lost 6 bases, and 6 bases had no gene match. In nucleotides, the CDR3 is TGTGCCAGCAGCCTGGACAGGGGGGGTTACGAGCAGTACTTC. Residues: CASSLDRGGYEQYF.

The chain employs TRBV5-6 and TRBJ2-7; D is unresolved. In germline, CDR1 is SGHDT, CDR2 YYEEEE. The germline V and J ends were trimmed by 0 bases and 2 bases, with 9 bases remaining between them. The CDR3 contains 14 residues. CDR3 bases: TGTGCCAGCAGCTTGGATGGGGTAACCTACGAGCAGTACTTC. Its translation is CASSLDGVTYEQYF.